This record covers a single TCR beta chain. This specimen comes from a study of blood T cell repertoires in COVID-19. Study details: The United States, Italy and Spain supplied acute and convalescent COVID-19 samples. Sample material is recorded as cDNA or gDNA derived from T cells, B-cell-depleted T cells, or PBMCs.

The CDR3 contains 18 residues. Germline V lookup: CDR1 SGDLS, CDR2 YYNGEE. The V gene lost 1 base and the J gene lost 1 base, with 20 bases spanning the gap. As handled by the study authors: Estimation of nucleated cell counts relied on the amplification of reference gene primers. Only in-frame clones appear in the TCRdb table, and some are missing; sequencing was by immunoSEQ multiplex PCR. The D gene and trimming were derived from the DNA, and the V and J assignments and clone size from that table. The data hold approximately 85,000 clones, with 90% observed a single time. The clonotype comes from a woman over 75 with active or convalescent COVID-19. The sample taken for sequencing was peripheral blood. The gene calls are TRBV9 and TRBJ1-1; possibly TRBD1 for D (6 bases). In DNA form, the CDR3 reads TGTGCCAGCAGCGTAACCCCCCACGGGGGGGCTGGGAACACTGAAGCTTTCTTT. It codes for CASSVTPHGGAGNTEAFF.